This TCR beta chain was documented in a study of control samples from healthy donors and cancer patients. The CDR3 is 18 amino acids. Per the germline V gene, CDR1 is SGHAT and CDR2 is FQNNGV. The V end was cut by 3 bases, the J end by 0 bases, with 20 bases between. Clones were sequenced by immunoSEQ multiplex PCR, and TCRdb holds only the in-frame ones, with some missing. This sample has 90,000 to 150,000 clones, with approximately 90% found just once. The receptor comes from a man aged 40-55 years in good health. Sequenced material: blood. The chain couples TRBV11-2 to TRBJ2-5; D unresolved. The CDR3 reads CASSLPTLGSDHQETQYF. The CDR3 bases are TGTGCCAGCAGCTTGCCCACCTTGGGGTCAGACCACCAAGAGACCCAGTACTTC.